This T cell receptor (beta chain) was recorded in a study of blood T cell repertoires in COVID-19. V shed 4 bases and J 0 bases; nucleotides not matched to a gene: 1. CDR1 and CDR2 (germline): SNHLY, FYNNEI. The CDR3 contains 15 residues. In the source study's methods: Scientists estimated how many nucleated cells there were by amplifying reference gene primers. TCRdb's table, derived via immunoSEQ multiplex PCR, lists solely in-frame clones and lacks some. D and trimming were read from the DNA, whereas the V and J calls and clone size are those reported in that table. Of approximately 410,000 clones in the sample, 86% are singletons; the top ten hold over 1.1%.

What was sequenced was peripheral blood. This receptor was identified in a woman between 25 and 40 years old with active or convalescent COVID-19. The gene calls are TRBV2 and TRBJ2-3; TRBD2 matches 10 bases. Written as DNA, the CDR3 is TGTGCCAGCAGTGGGACTAGCGGTAGCACAGATACGCAGTATTTT. Encoded protein: CASSGTSGSTDTQYF. Filled out from reference TRBV2 and TRBJ2-3, the complete variable domain reads EPEVTQTPSHQVTQMGQEVILRCVPISNHLYFYWYRQILGQKVEFLVSFYNNEISEKSEIFDDQFSVERPDGSNFTLKIRSTKLEDSAMYFCASSGTSGSTDTQYFGPGTRLTVL.